This record covers a single T cell receptor beta chain. The antigen it binds to is not known. One base away there is no much larger clone; base qualities are not given. This sample was taken from a study of T cells in localized non-small cell lung cancer (dated by TCRdb to the early 2020s). About the full investigation: The study examined T cell repertoires in hundreds of patients with early-stage NSCLC and compared tumors with uninvolved tumor-adjacent lungs. The cohort was made up of 200 to 250 treatment-naive NSCLC patients whose localized lung tumors had been resected. NSCLC patients had a mean age of approximately 70 years, and 129 were male and about a hundred female. Overall study outcomes, separate from this receptor: Uninvolved tumor-adjacent lung showed the highest T cell clonality, higher than tumor, which suggests more focused antigenic responses in the uninvolved tumor-adjacent lung. Because the study design was exploratory, TCR variables were selected using unadjusted p-values without false-discovery rate correction. Because multi-region sequencing of the tumors was not done, intratumor heterogeneity could not be ruled out. A median of approximately 62 of the top 100 tumor clones turned up in the paired uninvolved adjacent lung, and fewer than 35 of those clones also ranked among the top 100 of that same adjacent lung. Higher blood T cell density associated with longer overall survival, while higher adjacent-lung clonality associated with shorter survival.

At diagnosis, tumor, uninvolved tumor-adjacent lung and peripheral blood were collected and then preserved as a mix of FFPE and fresh-frozen material. Blood samples were analyzed as peripheral blood mononuclear cells for TCR repertoire profiling. The CDR3 numbers 15 residues from cysteine through phenylalanine. Just the 45-base CDR3 DNA is kept, in frame starting at base 1. From V the trimming removes 2 bases and from J it removes 0 bases, while the gene matches leave 5 bases of the junction unaccounted for. CDR1 SGHDT and CDR2 YYEEEE were looked up in the germline V gene. TCR beta CDR3 regions were sequenced from DNA using the immunoSEQ Assay. As for the original processing: To compute T cell density, TCR beta template counts were normalized to usable DNA, which was estimated by amplifying housekeeping genes. Richness was estimated using the preseqR package, with extrapolation to 400,000 templates for PBMC samples and to 120,000 templates for tissue samples. Clonality was defined as one minus Pielou's evenness. Tissue-enriched TCRs were identified by differential abundance testing using productive amino-acid clonotypes, minimum total count 5 and alpha 0.1. The Jaccard Index and the Morisita Overlap Index were used to measure repertoire overlap between compartments. TCR beta CDR3s were clustered by GLIPH together with public tetramer-defined viral CDR3s, and at least three viral sequences plus V-gene enrichment were required for viral motifs. TCRdb re-hosts the immuneACCESS table, in-frame sequences only. Its copies lack some clones; in the studies checked, an unresolved V gene accounts for under half of them, and the cause for the rest is not known. D and trimming come from the DNA, and the V and J calls and clone size come from that table. For this sample there are about 19,000 clones; 83% appear just once. Clones ranked in the top ten supply more than 4% of the sample.

The sequence was collected from a man aged 40-75 years with stage I lung adenocarcinoma. The sequencing used peripheral blood, collected before any cancer treatment. The chain employs TRBV5-6 and TRBJ2-7; 7 central nucleotides agree with TRBD2. The CDR3 region has the sequence CASSLGAGRSYEQYF. The DNA sequence is given as TGTGCCAGCAGCTTAGGAGCGGGGCGCTCCTACGAGCAGTACTTC.